This T cell receptor (beta chain) is drawn from a study of blood T cell repertoires in COVID-19. As handled by the study authors: Amplified reference gene primers provided the basis for estimating nucleated cell counts. Clones were read by immunoSEQ multiplex PCR, and TCRdb kept only the in-frame ones, dropping some. D and trimming were read from the DNA, whereas the V and J calls and clone size are those reported in that table. Of some 170,000 clones listed, 76% are singletons. The sample taken for sequencing was peripheral blood. This TCR was recovered from a woman between 45 and 65 years old with active or convalescent COVID-19.

Here the CDR3 DNA reads TGTGCCAGCTCACCCACTGCTGCAACTAATGAAAAACTGTTTTTT. Its protein is CASSPTAATNEKLFF. This rearrangement joins TRBV18 to TRBJ1-4; no clear D. Germline V gene data show CDR1 as KGHSH and CDR2 as LQKENI. V gave up 3 bases and J gave up 0 bases, with 8 bases separating them. The CDR3 is made up of 15 amino acids.